This TCR beta chain was profiled in a study of blood T cell repertoires in COVID-19. At the level of the study: In each case, the material was cDNA or gDNA derived from T cells, B-cell-depleted T cells, or PBMCs.

The V gene lost 1 base and the J gene lost 7 bases, with 18 bases spanning the gap. CDR3 length: 15 residues. Germline V gene lookup returns CDR1 SGHNT and CDR2 YYREEE (reference sequence). Authors' processing steps: Amplification of reference gene primers was used by the study to estimate nucleated cell counts. Profiling relied on immunoSEQ multiplex PCR, and the TCRdb table lists in-frame clones only, not all of them. V and J calls and clone size are copied from that table; D and trimming were computed from the DNA. The sample lists around 620,000 clones, approximately 90% occurring once. The sample taken for sequencing was peripheral blood. The chain has TRBV5-4 and TRBJ2-7, with D maybe TRBD1 (6 bases). The origin of this receptor is a woman aged 18-30 years with acute or convalescent COVID-19. DNA for the CDR3: TGTGCCAGCAGCTTGATTGGGACACCGACCGGGGAGCAGTACTTC. Protein: CASSLIGTPTGEQYF.